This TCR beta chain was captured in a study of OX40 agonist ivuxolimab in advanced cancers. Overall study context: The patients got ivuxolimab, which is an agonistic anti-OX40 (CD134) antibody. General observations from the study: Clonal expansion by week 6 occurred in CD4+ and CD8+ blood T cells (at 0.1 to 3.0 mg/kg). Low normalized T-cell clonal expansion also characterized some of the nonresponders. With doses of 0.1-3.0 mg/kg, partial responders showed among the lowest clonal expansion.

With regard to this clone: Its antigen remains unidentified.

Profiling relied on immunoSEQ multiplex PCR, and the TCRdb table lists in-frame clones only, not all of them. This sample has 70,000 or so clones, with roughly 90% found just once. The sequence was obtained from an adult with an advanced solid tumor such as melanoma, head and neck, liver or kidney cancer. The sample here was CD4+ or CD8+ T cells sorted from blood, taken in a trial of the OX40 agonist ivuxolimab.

The CDR3 spells CASRPLMNTEAFF. The DNA of the CDR3 is TGTGCCAGTAGGCCTTTGATGAACACTGAAGCTTTCTTT. The chain combines TRBV19 with TRBJ1-1; D remains ambiguous. The CDR3 sequence is 13 residues long. Germline CDR1 and CDR2: LNHDA and SQIVND (reference sequence). The V gene lost 6 bases and the J gene lost 0 bases, with 8 bases spanning the gap.